This T cell receptor beta chain derives from a study of T cell clonality in common variable immunodeficiency. Germline CDR1 and CDR2: SNHLY and FYNNEI. The CDR3 extends over 13 amino acids. Produced via immunoSEQ multiplex PCR; TCRdb's table is partial and in-frame only. Observed in the sample are over 45,000 clones, none of them singletons. Study results and caveats: Common variable immunodeficiency TCR beta sequences reportedly had fewer deletions and N-nucleotide insertions.

Note on this clone: What it recognizes is unknown. The read stops 3 residues short of the end of the CDR3; the missing end is completed from the germline J gene.

The chain joins TRBV2 to TRBJ1-2, with a weak D call TRBD1 (6 bases). Material: peripheral blood mononuclear cells. The sequence was obtained from a person aged 18 to 75 in good health. The chain's CDR3 is CASRQGRTDTYTF. The DNA read from the CDR3 is TGTGCCAGCAGACAGGGAAGGACAGATACC.